Below, 27 T cell receptor beta chains from the same sample are listed, as sequenced in a study of T-cell reconstitution after alpha-beta-depleted transplantation in children. As it was prepared, the TCRbeta library received unique molecular identifiers. MiXCR, run by TCRdb on the PCR reads, gives a single entry per CDR3 protein. The table has more than 500,000 distinct CDR3 sequences, approximately 10% seen once. The sequences come from PBMCs, mostly from graft donor cells, collected 180 days after TCRalphabeta/CD19-depleted stem cell transplant. Receptors originate from a female patient between 2 and 10 years old who had a stem cell transplant for aplastic anemia, so the T cells may come from the graft donor.

The chain employs TRBV6-2 or TRBV6-3 and TRBJ1-1; D call uncertain. This CDR3 region has 14 residues. Trimming removed 2 bases from V and 7 bases from J, with 14 bases in between. CDR1 and CDR2 (germline): MNHEY, SVGEGT. CDR3 DNA: TGTGCCAGCAGTTACAGAGAGATTGTTGGTGAAGCTTTCTTT. This translates into CASSYREIVGEAFF.

This clonotype was recorded at least ten times. This rearrangement joins TRBV7-2 to TRBJ2-5, with D perhaps TRBD2 (5 bases). The CDR3 is 15 amino acids. V was cut by 3 bases and J by 5 bases, with 16 bases left in between. CDR1 and CDR2 from the germline V gene are SGHTA and FQGNSA. The CDR3 region is CASSFTRGIWETQYF. In nucleotides, the CDR3 is TGTGCCAGCAGCTTTACACGGGGAATTTGGGAGACCCAGTACTTC.

The table lists this clonotype with many counts. The chain joins TRBV29-1 to TRBJ2-3, with D perhaps TRBD1 or TRBD2 (5 bases each). The V gene's germline CDR1 is SQVTM and CDR2 ANQGSEA. The length of the CDR3 is 13 residues. V lost 4 bases, J lost 2 bases, and 10 bases lay in between. CDR3 bases: TGCAGCGTTGCGGGGCCCCTCACAGATACGCAGTATTTT. Translated, it gives CSVAGPLTDTQYF.

This clonotype was seen a few times. The chain joins TRBV29-1 to TRBJ1-3; the D gene is possibly TRBD1 (5 bases). Germline loops: CDR1 SQVTM, CDR2 ANQGSEA. Trimming took 4 bases from V and 2 from J, leaving 9 bases between them. The CDR3 is 13 residues long. The CDR3 protein is CSVVGAPGNTIYF. The CDR3 DNA reads TGCAGCGTTGTCGGGGCACCTGGAAACACCATATATTTT.

V and J are TRBV7-9 and TRBJ2-7; 8 nucleotides match TRBD2. The CDR3 covers 15 residues. Per germline, CDR1 SEHNR and CDR2 FQNEAQ (reference sequence). Trimming removed 0 bases from V and 5 bases from J; junction bases left unmatched: 6. CDR3 sequence reads: CASSLAARGGDEQYF. In DNA form, the CDR3 reads TGTGCCAGCAGCTTAGCTGCCCGGGGGGGCGACGAGCAGTACTTC.

This clonotype was seen a handful of times. The chain links TRBV27 to TRBJ2-3, with 8 bases identical to TRBD2. CDR1 is MNHEY and CDR2 is SMNVEV in the germline V gene (reference sequence). This CDR3 comprises 18 residues. The junction had 10 bases not matched to a gene; V was cut back by 0 bases and J by 2 bases. The CDR3 sequence is CASSLSWGLAGPTDTQYF. CDR3 nucleotide sequence: TGTGCCAGCAGTTTATCGTGGGGTCTAGCGGGTCCCACAGATACGCAGTATTTT.

This clonotype turned up a few times. This chain uses TRBV7-9 with TRBJ2-2, with TRBD2 matching 11 bases. The CDR3 totals 17 residues. Germline CDR1 reads SEHNR; CDR2 reads FQNEAQ (reference sequence). J lost 0 bases, V lost 6 bases, and 6 bases had no gene match. The CDR3 DNA reads as TGTGCCAGCAGAACCGGGACTAGCGGACCGAACACCGGGGAGCTGTTTTTT. Translation: CASRTGTSGPNTGELFF.

As regards this clonotype: A read error may account for a junction end that differs from germline. The rearrangement joins TRBV25-1 to TRBJ2-6; a weak D match, TRBD1 (5 bases). There are 17 residues in the CDR3. Germline lookup yields CDR1 MGHDK and CDR2 SYGVNS. The CDR3 here is CASSPQRASSGANVPTF. CDR3 nucleotides: TGTGCCAGCAGTCCCCAGCGAGCAAGCTCTGGGGCCAACGTCCCGACTTTC.

This clonotype has only a few counts. V gene TRBV28 combines with J gene TRBJ2-7; TRBD2 matches at 7 bases. The germline V gene encodes CDR1 MDHEN and CDR2 SYDVKM. This CDR3 is built from 15 residues. With V trimmed by 6 bases and J by 0 bases, 8 bases remained unmatched. The CDR3 sequence: CASSILAIYSYEQYF. The CDR3 nucleotides read TGTGCCAGCAGCATACTAGCGATTTACTCCTACGAGCAGTACTTC.

The genes are TRBV10-3 and TRBJ2-1; 8 bases agree with TRBD2. With 8 bases clipped from V and 0 bases from J, the junction kept 6 bases outside the gene matches. Per the germline V gene, CDR1 is ENHRY and CDR2 is SYGVKD. The CDR3 contains 15 residues. The CDR3 coding sequence is TGTGCCATCGAAAGGAGCGGGAGCTCCTACAATGAGCAGTTCTTC. Its translation is CAIERSGSSYNEQFF.

As concerns this clonotype: Germline is not matched at one junction end, which may reflect a read error. This rearrangement joins TRBV30 to TRBJ2-2; D possibly uses TRBD1 or TRBD2 (6 bases each). The CDR3 consists of 14 residues. Germline loops: CDR1 GTSNPN, CDR2 SVGIG (reference sequence). The chain's CDR3 is CAWKWTANTGGLFF. CDR3 nucleotide sequence: TGTGCCTGGAAGTGGACAGCGAACACCGGGGGGCTGTTTTTT. Full variable domain (missing parts from reference TRBV30 and TRBJ2-2): SQTIHQWPATLVQPVGSPLSLECTVEGTSNPNLYWYRQAAGRGLQLLFYSVGIGQISSEVPQNLSASRPQDRQFILSSKKLLLSDSGFYLCAWKWTANTGGLFFGEGSRLTVL.

The chain is built from TRBV12-3 or TRBV12-4 and TRBJ1-5, with D maybe TRBD1 (5 bases). V was cut by 6 bases and J by 0 bases, with 18 bases left in between. This CDR3 is 17 amino acids long. CDR3: CASSFLYRDPSNQPQHF. The CDR3 region has the DNA TGTGCCAGCAGCTTCCTATACCGGGACCCTAGCAATCAGCCCCAGCATTTT.

This chain uses TRBV29-1 with TRBJ1-1; no reliable D call. Germline values: CDR1 SQVTM, CDR2 ANQGSEA. Trimming removed 7 bases from V and 10 bases from J, with 13 bases in between. The CDR3 contains 10 residues. The CDR3 reads CSANPEGAFF. CDR3 nucleotides: TGCAGCGCAAACCCCGAGGGAGCTTTCTTT.

V gene TRBV24-1 combines with J gene TRBJ2-1; D unresolved. The CDR3 is 11 residues long. V was trimmed by 5 bases and J by 6 bases, leaving 4 bases between them. Looked up from germline, CDR1 is KGHDR and CDR2 is SFDVKD. DNA for the CDR3: TGTGCCACCAGTGGGGGCAATGAGCAGTTCTTC. Translated: CATSGGNEQFF.

This clonotype was counted between two and nine times. V usage is TRBV20-1 and J usage is TRBJ2-7, with 10 bases matching TRBD2. Unmatched junction bases numbered 8, after V lost 3 bases and J lost 0 bases. The CDR3 length is 16 residues. CDR1 and CDR2 (germline): DFQATT, SNEGSKA (reference sequence). The DNA of the CDR3 is TGCAGTGCTAGCGGGGCTAGCGGGGGTAGCTCCTACGAGCAGTACTTC. The encoded protein is CSASGASGGSSYEQYF.

This clonotype came up a few times. V gene TRBV29-1 combines with J gene TRBJ1-3, with D possibly TRBD1 on 5 matching bases. This CDR3 has 13 amino acids. Germline loops: CDR1 SQVTM, CDR2 ANQGSEA. V was clipped by 6 bases and J by 4 bases, with 13 bases between them. For the CDR3, the DNA is TGCAGCGTCGTGAGGGGTTCAGGAAACACCATATATTTT. Translated: CSVVRGSGNTIYF.

This clonotype was observed a handful of times. The chain joins TRBV20-1 to TRBJ2-7; D is ambiguous. Deletions cut 6 bases from V and 0 bases from J, with 15 bases between. Germline V CDR1 and CDR2: DFQATT, SNEGSKA (reference sequence). The CDR3 totals 14 residues. The CDR3 nucleotides are TGCAGTGCAGGCCCTGTCGACGGCTCCTACGAGCAGTACGTC. Protein sequence: CSAGPVDGSYEQYV.

This clonotype has at least ten counts. This chain uses TRBV5-1 with TRBJ1-2; no firm D call. This CDR3 region has 13 residues. V shed 0 bases and J shed 4 bases, with 7 bases lying between them. CDR1 is SGHRS, CDR2 YFSETQ, per germline. CDR3 loop: CASSLGSGYGYTF. CDR3 nucleotide sequence: TGCGCCAGCAGCTTGGGTTCGGGCTATGGCTACACCTTC.

This clonotype occurred a few times. The gene calls are TRBV7-9 and TRBJ1-1; D call uncertain. Germline V CDR1 and CDR2: SEHNR, FQNEAQ (reference sequence). This CDR3 is built from 13 residues. V gave up 8 bases and J gave up 2 bases, with 12 bases separating them. CDR3 sequence: CASFHRGNTEAFF. The DNA for the CDR3 is TGTGCCAGCTTTCACCGAGGAAACACTGAAGCTTTCTTT.

This clonotype turned up a few times. V is TRBV29-1 and J is TRBJ1-2, with D unresolved. CDR1 is SQVTM and CDR2 is ANQGSEA in the germline V gene. The CDR3 spans 13 residues. V lost 4 bases to trimming and J lost 5 bases, with 14 bases between them. The CDR3 region has the DNA TGCAGCGTTGTGGGTCCACCCCTATATGGCTACACCTTC. Amino acids: CSVVGPPLYGYTF.

The rearrangement links TRBV18 to TRBJ2-1, with unresolved D. V was shortened by 6 bases and J by 0 bases, with 12 bases between the two germline ends. This CDR3 spans 15 amino acids. The germline V gene has CDR1 KGHSH and CDR2 LQKENI. The CDR3: CASSKGSDSYNEQFF. DNA of the CDR3: TGTGCCAGCTCTAAGGGATCTGACTCCTACAATGAGCAGTTCTTC.

This chain connects TRBV2 to TRBJ2-2; D gene ambiguous. The CDR3 length is 16 residues. Deletions cut 2 bases from V and 5 bases from J, with 15 bases between. Germline V lookup: CDR1 SNHLY, CDR2 FYNNEI. CDR3 loop: CASSEYLAPPTGELFF. Here the CDR3 DNA reads TGTGCCAGCAGTGAATATCTGGCTCCACCGACCGGGGAGCTGTTTTTT.

The V call is TRBV6-5, the J call TRBJ1-3; 9 bases align to TRBD1. This CDR3 has 19 amino acids. The V gene end was trimmed by 0 bases and the J gene end by 5 bases; junction bases not matched to a gene: 14. CDR1 is MNHEY and CDR2 is SVGAGI in the germline V gene. In nucleotides, the CDR3 is TGTGCCAGCAGTTACTCGAAGTGGGGTCTTACAGGGGGCCGAAACACCATATATTTT. Translation gives CASSYSKWGLTGGRNTIYF.

This clonotype was seen a handful of times. This chain links TRBV28 with TRBJ1-2; D not resolved. Germline V CDR1 and CDR2: MDHEN, SYDVKM. This CDR3 is built from 13 residues. V was shortened by 6 bases and J by 4 bases, with 12 bases between the two germline ends. This CDR3 reads CASSPPGIYGYTF. In DNA form, the CDR3 reads TGTGCCAGCAGCCCCCCGGGGATCTATGGCTACACCTTC.

This clonotype was observed many times. V gene TRBV6-2 or TRBV6-3 combines with J gene TRBJ2-1; 7 bases are a match to TRBD2. CDR1 MNHEY and CDR2 SVGEGT come from the germline V gene. The CDR3 covers 22 residues. V shed 0 bases and J 0 bases; nucleotides not matched to a gene: 20. The CDR3 loop reads CASSYSTVRGAPGGSSYNEQFF. The CDR3 DNA follows: TGTGCCAGCAGTTACTCGACCGTCCGAGGCGCCCCTGGCGGGAGCTCCTACAATGAGCAGTTCTTC.

This clonotype was seen more than once but under ten times. This chain joins TRBV4-1 and TRBJ1-2; D is unclear. V lost 0 bases and J 2 bases, leaving 7 bases between the germline ends. The CDR3 runs to 14 residues. Germline-derived CDR1 and CDR2 are MGHRA and YSYEKL. CDR3 nucleotides: TGCGCCAGCAGCCAAGAGAAGCAGAACTATGGCTACACCTTC. It codes for CASSQEKQNYGYTF.

This clonotype came up a few times. J is TRBJ2-1 and V is TRBV3-1; 8 nucleotides match TRBD2. V lost 3 bases to trimming and J lost 3 bases; unmatched junction nucleotides: 7. The CDR3 length is 16 residues. The germline V gene has CDR1 LGHDT and CDR2 YNNKEL (reference sequence). CDR3 in DNA: TGTGCCAGCAGCCAGATCGGGAGGGTAATCTACAATGAGCAGTTCTTC. Residues: CASSQIGRVIYNEQFF.